The 20 T cell receptor beta chains given below trace back to one sample, sequenced in a study of blood T cell repertoires in COVID-19. Using immunoSEQ multiplex PCR, the repertoire was profiled, and TCRdb retains in-frame clones only, with some absent. Seen here are fewer than 100,000 clones, around 79% observed once, and the top ten hold more than 20%. Material: peripheral blood. These TCRs come from a human donor in a cohort sampled during active COVID-19.

The V and J genes are TRBV28 and TRBJ2-5; 8 positions match TRBD1. V shed 6 bases, J shed 1 base, and the junction held 4 bases outside the gene matches. Per the germline V gene, CDR1 is MDHEN and CDR2 is SYDVKM. This CDR3 has 14 amino acids. The CDR3 nucleotides read TGTGCCAGCAGACAAACAGGGGGCCAAGAGACCCAGTACTTC. As protein: CASRQTGGQETQYF.

The rearrangement joins TRBV18 to TRBJ2-7, with 13 nucleotides matching TRBD2. This CDR3 spans 17 amino acids. J was trimmed by 1 base and V by 3 bases; bases with no gene match: 6. Germline V gene sequence: CDR1 KGHSH, CDR2 LQKENI. The CDR3, as DNA: TGTGCCAGCTCACCCGAACTAGCGGGAGGGCCTTCCTACGAGCAGTACTTC. As protein: CASSPELAGGPSYEQYF.

The chain uses TRBV7-9 and TRBJ2-7, with 8 bases that match TRBD1. J was trimmed by 4 bases and V by 5 bases; bases with no gene match: 10. This CDR3 has 15 residues. Germline V lookup: CDR1 SEHNR, CDR2 FQNEAQ (reference sequence). In nucleotides, the CDR3 is TGTGCCAGCAGCCCCACCGGACAGGGAATATACGAGCAGTACTTC. Translated, it gives CASSPTGQGIYEQYF.

This rearrangement joins TRBV5-1 to TRBJ1-3; D unresolved. Per the germline V gene, CDR1 is SGHRS and CDR2 is YFSETQ. Trimming stripped 5 bases from V and 8 bases from J, with 17 bases between. CDR3 size: 14 residues. The CDR3 DNA sequence: TGCGCCAGCAGGAGGCTTGGCGCGGCAGACACCATATATTTT. Amino acids: CASRRLGAADTIYF.

In its sample, this clone was seen once. The J gene is TRBJ2-1, the V gene TRBV10-3; D perhaps matches TRBD2 (6 bases). Trimming removed 3 bases at V and 7 bases at J, with 19 bases between. CDR1 and CDR2 (germline): ENHRY, SYGVKD. There are 16 residues in the CDR3. The chain's CDR3 is CAISEVLAEGGNEQFF. The CDR3 DNA reads TGTGCCATCAGTGAAGTATTAGCGGAGGGTGGGAATGAGCAGTTCTTC.

CDR3 in amino acids: CASSSGLQETQYF. The CDR3 DNA follows: TGTGCCAGCAGTTCGGGACTACAAGAGACCCAGTACTTC. The chain has TRBV12-3 or TRBV12-4 and TRBJ2-5, with 7 bases aligning to TRBD2. V was clipped by 4 bases and J by 2 bases; unmatched bases: 1. This CDR3 contains 13 residues.

This clone was found a few times. The chain is built from TRBV18 and TRBJ1-1; TRBD1 agrees at 10 bases. After removal of 4 bases from V and 5 bases from J, the junction contained 7 bases not matched to a gene. CDR3 size: 15 residues. Germline lookup yields CDR1 KGHSH and CDR2 LQKENI. The CDR3: CASSLATGGETEAFF. CDR3 DNA: TGTGCCAGCTCACTTGCGACAGGGGGCGAGACTGAAGCTTTCTTT.

The chain uses TRBV19 and TRBJ1-4, with 7 bases lining up with TRBD1. Trimming took 3 bases from V and 8 from J; bases not matched to a gene: 9. The CDR3 consists of 15 residues. Germline assignment: CDR1 LNHDA and CDR2 SQIVND (reference sequence). The CDR3 region is CASSIPASRGEKLFF. The CDR3, as DNA: TGTGCCAGTAGTATCCCGGCGAGCAGGGGGGAAAAACTGTTTTTT.

V usage is TRBV5-1 and J usage is TRBJ2-7; the D is unclear. Germline CDR1 SGHRS, CDR2 YFSETQ. The CDR3 consists of 10 residues. Trimming pared 1 base from V and 7 bases from J, leaving 3 bases between. CDR3 amino acids: CASSLLEQYF. In DNA form, the CDR3 reads TGCGCCAGCAGCTTGCTAGAGCAGTACTTC.

This chain uses TRBV4-2 with TRBJ2-3; the match to TRBD2 covers 13 bases. V trimming: 0 bases; J trimming: 2 bases; junction bases outside the gene matches: 17. The CDR3 has 22 amino acids. The germline V gene has CDR1 LGHNA and CDR2 YNFKEQ. The CDR3 spells CASSQDTSGRALAGGVTDTQYF. In DNA form, the CDR3 reads TGTGCCAGCAGCCAAGATACCTCAGGAAGGGCACTAGCGGGGGGGGTCACAGATACGCAGTATTTT.

The chain uses TRBV7-2 and TRBJ2-3; maybe TRBD2 (5 bases). The V end was cut by 1 base, the J end by 0 bases, with 14 bases between. Germline CDR1 and CDR2: SGHTA and FQGNSA. The CDR3 loop spans 17 amino acids. The CDR3 bases are TGTGCCAGCAGCTTAGTGAAAAGCGGAGCTAGCACAGATACGCAGTATTTT. Translation gives CASSLVKSGASTDTQYF.

This clone was seen a few times. This chain links TRBV18 with TRBJ2-1, with TRBD1 matching 8 bases. This CDR3 has 16 amino acids. With 4 bases clipped from V and 4 bases from J, the junction kept 9 bases outside the gene matches. The germline V gene encodes CDR1 KGHSH and CDR2 LQKENI. Here the CDR3 DNA reads TGTGCCAGCTCACGGGGTCAAAGGACAGGGTACAATGAGCAGTTCTTC. Its protein product is CASSRGQRTGYNEQFF.

The chain is built from TRBV29-1 and TRBJ1-4; a possible D gene is TRBD1 (5 bases). The CDR3 is 12 amino acids. The V end lost 6 bases, the J end lost 8 bases, and 13 bases lay between the germline ends. The germline V gene encodes CDR1 SQVTM and CDR2 ANQGSEA. CDR3 DNA sequence: TGCAGCGTATTCAGGGAGGGAGAAAAACTGTTTTTT. Amino acids: CSVFREGEKLFF.

The rearrangement joins TRBV6-5 to TRBJ1-2; D is ambiguous. CDR1 is MNHEY, CDR2 SVGAGI, per germline. The length of the CDR3 is 15 residues. Trimming shortened V by 0 bases and J by 0 bases, and 8 bases separated the two germline ends. CDR3 loop: CASSYSYSPNYGYTF. CDR3 bases: TGTGCCAGCAGTTACTCGTACAGCCCTAACTATGGCTACACCTTC.

This clone was detected only once. V usage is TRBV14 and J usage is TRBJ2-3; 9 positions match TRBD1. Germline CDR1 SGHDN, CDR2 FVKESK. V lost 3 bases, J lost 2 bases, and 6 bases stayed unmatched. The CDR3 has 16 amino acids. The CDR3 nucleotides read TGTGCCAGCAGCCAGACACGGACAGGGGTCACAGATACGCAGTATTTT. Its protein is CASSQTRTGVTDTQYF.

A few counts support this clone. V is TRBV7-2 and J is TRBJ2-2; 7 bases agree with TRBD2. With 4 bases clipped from V and 0 bases from J, the junction kept 8 bases outside the gene matches. The V gene's germline CDR1 is SGHTA and CDR2 FQGNSA. CDR3 length: 17 residues. The CDR3 loop reads CASSSALLASNTGELFF. The CDR3 coding sequence is TGTGCCAGCAGCTCCGCACTACTAGCGTCGAACACCGGGGAGCTGTTTTTT. Based on the CDR3 plus reference TRBV7-2 and TRBJ2-2, the full variable domain is GAGVSQSPSNKVTEKGKDVELRCDPISGHTALYWYRQSLGQGLEFLIYFQGNSAPDKSGLPSDRFSAERTGGSVSTLTIQRTQQEDSAVYLCASSSALLASNTGELFFGEGSRLTVL.

V usage is TRBV6-5 and J usage is TRBJ1-2, with D possibly TRBD1 on 6 matching bases. CDR1 and CDR2 (germline): MNHEY, SVGAGI. Trimming cost V 8 bases and J 2 bases, with 18 bases left between them. The length of the CDR3 is 15 residues. This CDR3 is CASHPGGALNYGYTF. The CDR3 nucleotides are TGTGCCAGCCACCCGGGGGGGGCCCTCAACTATGGCTACACCTTC.

The chain joins TRBV29-1 to TRBJ2-7; D may be TRBD2 (6 bases). The CDR3 totals 13 residues. Germline CDR1 is SQVTM and CDR2 is ANQGSEA. Between the trimmed V and J ends, which lost 7 bases and 7 bases, there was a span of 20 bases. The CDR3, as DNA: TGCAGCGCCATAGATGAGGGAGGCGGGGAGCAGTACTTC. This codes for CSAIDEGGGEQYF.

The chain has TRBV24-1 and TRBJ2-3, with 7 bases aligning to TRBD1. This CDR3 contains 18 residues. Germline CDR1 is KGHDR and CDR2 is SFDVKD. Losses at the gene ends were 5 bases for V and 0 bases for J; bases not matched to a gene: 13. The CDR3 DNA reads TGTGCCACCAGTGGAGAGGGGGCAGCCGGTCTGAGCACAGATACGCAGTATTTT. Translation gives CATSGEGAAGLSTDTQYF.

V usage is TRBV12-2 and J usage is TRBJ1-3; TRBD1 is the table's D call, not checked against the DNA. TRBV12-2 is marked as a pseudogene. The CDR3 has 14 amino acids. CDR3 region: CASRLDSSGNTIYF. The CDR3 nucleotides read TGTGCAAGTCGCTTAGACAGCTCTGGAAACACCATATATTTT.